These T cell receptor beta chains were read from a single sample in a study of shared clonotypes between healthy human individuals. TCRdb keeps only in-frame clones here, not all; method: immunoSEQ multiplex PCR. The data contain about 340,000 clones, roughly 70% of them singletons. Sequencing input: memory CD4+ T cells sorted from blood. These receptors all come from a man younger than 40 in good health. CDR3s include the opening cysteine and the closing phenylalanine or tryptophan. A D gene is named only where the DNA matches it firmly. Part of the rows lack a size; the others show once, few, many or a class for expanded clones.

d_call	v_call	j_call	clone_size	cdr3_aa	cdr3_nt
-	TRBV14	TRBJ2-7	-	CASRRSGREGYEQYF	TGTGCCAGCAGGAGGTCCGGGCGCGAGGGCTACGAGCAGTACTTC
-	TRBV7-9	TRBJ2-5	-	CASSLAGETQYF	TGTGCCAGCAGCTTAGCTGGTGAGACCCAGTACTTC
-	TRBV7-8	TRBJ2-1	few	CASSPPVALYNEQFF	TGTGCCAGCAGCCCCCCGGTAGCGCTCTACAATGAGCAGTTCTTC
TRBD2	TRBV15	TRBJ2-7	-	CATSRELAVYEQYF	TGTGCCACCAGCAGAGAGCTAGCGGTCTACGAGCAGTACTTC
TRBD2	TRBV27	TRBJ2-7	-	CASRRTSGGYEQYF	TGTGCCAGCAGACGGACTAGCGGAGGCTACGAGCAGTACTTC
-	TRBV11-2	TRBJ2-1	-	CASRLGHGASYNEQFF	TGTGCCAGCAGACTGGGCCATGGCGCTTCCTACAATGAGCAGTTCTTC
-	TRBV9	TRBJ2-1	-	CASSVGSVPYNEQFF	TGTGCCAGCAGCGTAGGGTCCGTTCCCTACAATGAGCAGTTCTTC
-	TRBV7-2	TRBJ2-5	-	CASSLMGDPETQYF	TGTGCCAGCAGCTTAATGGGGGACCCCGAGACCCAGTACTTC
TRBD2	TRBV5-6	TRBJ2-1	-	CASSLRGDLRSDEQFF	TGTGCCAGCAGCTTGCGGGGGGACCTAAGAAGCGATGAGCAGTTCTTC
-	TRBV28	TRBJ2-1	-	CASSLVGGTGTNRNGYIF	TGTGCCAGCAGTTTGGTCGGGGGGACCGGGACAAATCGTAACGGATACATCTTC
TRBD1	TRBV6-1	TRBJ2-7	many	CASSGDRDSSYEQYF	TGTGCCAGCAGTGGAGACAGGGATAGCTCCTACGAGCAGTACTTC
TRBD1	TRBV5-1	TRBJ1-3	many	CASSLQGFGNTIYF	TGCGCCAGCAGCCTACAGGGGTTCGGAAACACCATATATTTT
-	TRBV19	TRBJ1-3	-	CATRSSGNTIYF	TGTGCCACCCGGAGCTCGGGAAACACCATATATTTT
TRBD2	TRBV28	TRBJ2-3	-	CASSLSPGLGSSTDTQYF	TGTGCCAGCAGTCTCTCCCCGGGACTAGGATCTAGCACAGATACGCAGTATTTT
-	TRBV28	TRBJ2-1	-	CATYSGDHYNEQFF	TGTGCCACCTACAGCGGAGATCACTACAATGAGCAGTTCTTC
-	TRBV27	TRBJ2-7	many	CASSPRVTYEQYF	TGTGCCAGCAGCCCCAGGGTAACCTACGAGCAGTACTTC
-	TRBV5-6	TRBJ1-6	-	CASSLRVHDYSPLHF	TGTGCCAGCAGCTTGAGGGTACATGATTATTCACCCCTCCACTTT
TRBD2	TRBV6-1	TRBJ2-1	-	CASRQGLAWNEQFF	TGTGCCAGCAGGCAGGGACTAGCGTGGAATGAGCAGTTCTTC
TRBD2	TRBV2	TRBJ2-7	-	CASSSGGFYEQYF	TGTGCCAGCAGTTCGGGAGGTTTTTACGAGCAGTACTTC
TRBD1	TRBV6-5	TRBJ2-1	-	CATNPGQGSGEQFF	TGTGCCACCAATCCGGGACAGGGTTCTGGTGAGCAGTTCTTC